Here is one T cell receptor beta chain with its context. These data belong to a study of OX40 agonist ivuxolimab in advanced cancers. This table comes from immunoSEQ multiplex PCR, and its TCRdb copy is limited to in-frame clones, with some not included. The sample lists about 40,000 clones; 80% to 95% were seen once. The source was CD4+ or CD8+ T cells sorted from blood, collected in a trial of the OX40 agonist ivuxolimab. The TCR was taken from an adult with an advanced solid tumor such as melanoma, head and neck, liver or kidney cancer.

The CDR3 bases are TGTGCCAGCACCACCCCGGGACAACGATCCCCGTTCGCCTACAATGAGCAGTTCTTC. As protein: CASTTPGQRSPFAYNEQFF. V is TRBV18 and J is TRBJ2-1, with a tentative D call TRBD1 (6 bases). Trimming stripped 8 bases from V and 2 bases from J, with 28 bases between. There are 19 residues in the CDR3. Germline CDR1 KGHSH, CDR2 LQKENI.